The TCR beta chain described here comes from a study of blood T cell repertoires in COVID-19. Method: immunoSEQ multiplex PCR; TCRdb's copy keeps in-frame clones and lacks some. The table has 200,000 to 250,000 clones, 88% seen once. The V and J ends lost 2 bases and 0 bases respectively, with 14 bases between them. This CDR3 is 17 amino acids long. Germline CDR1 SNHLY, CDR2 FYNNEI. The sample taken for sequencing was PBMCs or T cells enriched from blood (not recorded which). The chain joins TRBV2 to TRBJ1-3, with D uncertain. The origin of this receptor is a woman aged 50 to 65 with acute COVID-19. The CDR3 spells CASSELVRFSSGNTIYF. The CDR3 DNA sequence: TGTGCCAGCAGTGAATTGGTGCGTTTTAGCTCTGGAAACACCATATATTTT. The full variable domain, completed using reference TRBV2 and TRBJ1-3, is EPEVTQTPSHQVTQMGQEVILRCVPISNHLYFYWYRQILGQKVEFLVSFYNNEISEKSEIFDDQFSVERPDGSNFTLKIRSTKLEDSAMYFCASSELVRFSSGNTIYFGEGSWLTVV.